This T cell receptor beta chain comes out of a study of CD8 T cells in ankylosing spondylitis. General study results and limits: Reports of some motif variants in reactive arthritis synovial fluid and blood predate this one. Reportedly, disease-linked clones are significantly enriched in ankylosing spondylitis patients' matched synovial fluid.

V was clipped by 6 bases and J by 2 bases; unmatched bases: 6. The CDR3 contains 15 residues. Germline assignment: CDR1 SQVTM and CDR2 ANQGSEA. TCRdb fed the 5' RACE reads into MiXCR, producing one record per CDR3 protein. The table includes about 100,000 distinct CDR3 sequences, approximately 9% detected once. This clonotype was counted ten times or more. Antigen unknown. The specimen sequenced was blood, either unsorted or a sorted T cell fraction (not recorded which). The sequence was collected from a male donor with ankylosing spondylitis or in good health (not recorded which). The gene calls are TRBV29-1 and TRBJ2-3; 12 bases align to TRBD2. The CDR3 coding sequence is TGCAGCGTCCCCCCTAGCGGGGGGGCCACAGATACGCAGTATTTT. This translates into CSVPPSGGATDTQYF.